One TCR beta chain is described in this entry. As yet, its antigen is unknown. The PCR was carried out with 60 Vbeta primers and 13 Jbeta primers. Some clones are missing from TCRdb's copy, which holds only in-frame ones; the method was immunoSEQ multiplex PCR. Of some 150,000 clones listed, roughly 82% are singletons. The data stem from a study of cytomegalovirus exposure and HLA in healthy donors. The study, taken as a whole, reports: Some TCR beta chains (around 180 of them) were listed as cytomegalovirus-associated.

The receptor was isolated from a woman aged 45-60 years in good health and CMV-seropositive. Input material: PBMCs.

CDR3 sequence reads: CAWNGGTGRKYGNTIYF. In nucleotides, the CDR3 is TGTGCCTGGAATGGAGGGACAGGGCGAAAATATGGAAACACCATATATTTT. V is TRBV30 and J is TRBJ1-3; the match to TRBD1 covers 9 bases. The V gene end was trimmed by 4 bases and the J gene end by 3 bases; junction bases not matched to a gene: 13. The CDR3 runs 17 residues. Germline V gene sequence: CDR1 GTSNPN, CDR2 SVGIG (reference sequence).